This T cell receptor (beta chain) was recovered during a study of early T cells in non-severe SARS-CoV-2 infection. As for the study in general: Unsorted whole blood bulk RNA was sequenced, with unpaired chains.

This clonotype was seen only a few times. As yet, its antigen is unknown. Study-wide results and limits: The VDJdb matching leaned toward anti-spike CD8 responses and overlooked private and CD4 specificities.

Unique molecular identifiers were attached to individual cDNA molecules. TCRdb re-called the 5' RACE reads through MiXCR, storing one row per CDR3 protein. The sample shows 35,000 to 45,000 distinct CDR3 sequences, around 5% of them seen only once. The germline V gene encodes CDR1 SGHDN and CDR2 FVKESK. The CDR3 sequence is 16 residues long. The V end was cut by 3 bases, the J end by 1 base, with 13 bases between. The specimen sequenced was whole blood. The TCR was taken from an adult who was a healthcare worker with PCR-confirmed SARS-CoV-2 infection or an uninfected control (not recorded which). The gene calls are TRBV14 and TRBJ2-1; D unclear. CDR3 region: CASSHYRTSSYNEQFF. The CDR3 coding sequence is TGTGCCAGCAGCCACTATAGGACCAGTTCCTACAATGAGCAGTTCTTC.